The clone carrying this TCR beta chain appeared a few times. What it binds is not known. Some clones are missing from TCRdb's copy, which holds only in-frame ones; the method was immunoSEQ multiplex PCR. The table shows 23,000 or so clones, with 82% occurring only once. The sample is drawn from a study of graft-versus-host responses after intestinal transplantation. Study-level information: For two to four years after anti-thymocyte globulin induction, all recipients took tacrolimus and steroids.

Whole-study results and caveats: Early post-transplant falls in HvG clones accompanied the peak levels of circulating GvH clones. Elevated graft-versus-host to host-versus-graft clonal ratios in allografts were recorded for patients with graft-donor T cell macrochimerism. Present in recipient marrow, GvH clones included some that appeared first in ileum or blood.

CDR1 and CDR2 from the germline V gene are WSHSY and SAAADI. The CDR3 length is 13 residues. Trimming cost V 3 bases and J 7 bases, with 12 bases left between them. The rearrangement joins TRBV10-2 to TRBJ2-5; a weak D match, TRBD2 (6 bases). The source material was unstimulated CD8+ T cells sorted from spleen or lymph node cells, sampled before transplant. This sequence originates from a human donor who was the organ donor for an intestinal transplant. DNA for the CDR3: TGCGCCAGCAGTGAACCGGGGGTGAGGACCCAGTACTTC. Its protein product is CASSEPGVRTQYF.